Following are 24 T cell receptor beta chains from one sample sequenced in a study of hypomethylating agent response in myelodysplastic syndrome. Clones were sequenced by immunoSEQ multiplex PCR, and TCRdb holds only the in-frame ones, with some missing. In the table there are around 3,300 clones, roughly 86% of which are singletons. The sequenced sample was bone marrow, obtained before or after starting hypomethylating agent treatment for myelodysplastic syndrome (not recorded which). Receptor source: a human donor with myelodysplastic syndrome.

V is TRBV6-5 and J is TRBJ1-2; perhaps TRBD1 as D (5 bases). The CDR3 spans 14 residues. V was pared by 2 bases and J by 4 bases, with 11 bases between. CDR1 and CDR2 (germline): MNHEY, SVGAGI. The CDR3 spells CASSYTGPGYGYTF. In nucleotides, the CDR3 is TGTGCCAGCAGTTACACGGGGCCCGGCTATGGCTACACCTTC.

The rearrangement links TRBV5-4 to TRBJ2-1; TRBD2 matches 10 bases. The CDR3 sequence is 15 residues long. The germline CDR1 and CDR2 sequences are SGHNT and YYREEE (reference sequence). Trimming took 2 bases from V and 7 from J; bases not matched to a gene: 6. The DNA of the CDR3 is TGTGCCAGCAGCTTCGGTTCTAGCGGGAGTAATGAGCAGTTCTTC. It encodes CASSFGSSGSNEQFF.

CDR3: CASSPRTVPYEQYF. The CDR3 coding sequence is TGTGCCAGTAGTCCTAGGACAGTGCCCTACGAGCAGTACTTC. This chain connects TRBV19 to TRBJ2-7; TRBD1 is a possible D gene (6 bases). There are 14 residues in the CDR3. The germline gives CDR1 LNHDA, CDR2 SQIVND (reference sequence). The V and J ends lost 5 bases and 2 bases respectively, with 13 bases between them.

This clone was recorded only once. The V gene is TRBV27, the J gene TRBJ1-5; 7 nucleotides line up with TRBD1. The CDR3 extends over 15 amino acids. Germline trimming cut 5 bases from V and 3 bases from J; bases unmatched to any gene: 7. Looked up from germline, CDR1 is MNHEY and CDR2 is SMNVEV (reference sequence). The CDR3 bases are TGTGCCAGCAGTCCATCGGGACAGATCAATCAGCCCCAGCATTTT. Translating gives CASSPSGQINQPQHF.

This chain uses TRBV15 with TRBJ1-2; D is uncertain. V was clipped by 1 base and J by 7 bases, with 10 bases between them. The CDR3 consists of 13 residues. Looked up from germline, CDR1 is LNHNV and CDR2 is YYDKDF (reference sequence). CDR3 in DNA: TGTGCCACCAGCAGAGGCGTCCGGCCTGGCTACACCTTC. Amino acids: CATSRGVRPGYTF.

The V and J genes are TRBV14 and TRBJ1-2; a possible D gene is TRBD1 (6 bases). The CDR3 is 16 amino acids. Germline V gene data show CDR1 as SGHDN and CDR2 as FVKESK. Trimming took off 0 bases at V and 3 bases at J, with 14 bases between the two ends. This chain's CDR3 is CASSQDAGGVYYGYTF. In nucleotides, the CDR3 is TGTGCCAGCAGCCAAGATGCGGGGGGCGTTTACTATGGCTACACCTTC.

The chain recombines TRBV2 with TRBJ1-2; TRBD1 matches 8 bases. V dropped 5 bases and J dropped 7; count of bases not matched to a gene: 9. Germline assignment: CDR1 SNHLY and CDR2 FYNNEI. The CDR3 runs to 14 residues. CDR3 sequence (DNA): TGTGCCAGCAGTTCGAGTCGGACAGGGTCTGGCTACACCTTC. This sequence encodes CASSSSRTGSGYTF.

This chain links TRBV6-5 with TRBJ2-2; D could derive from TRBD1 or TRBD2 (5 bases each). Per germline, CDR1 MNHEY and CDR2 SVGAGI. The CDR3 has 15 residues. Between the trimmed V and J ends, which lost 6 bases and 4 bases, there was a span of 15 bases. The CDR3 sequence: CASRLAGTITGELFF. CDR3 nucleotides: TGTGCCAGCAGGCTCGCCGGGACCATCACCGGGGAGCTGTTTTTT.

The V gene is TRBV4-2, the J gene TRBJ1-2, with no clear D. Germline assignment: CDR1 LGHNA and CDR2 YNFKEQ. There are 16 residues in the CDR3. Between the trimmed V and J ends, which lost 0 bases and 6 bases, there was a span of 17 bases. The CDR3 nucleotides are TGTGCCAGCAGCCAAGAGATAGCAGAGCTACCGGATGGCTACACCTTC. Translating it yields CASSQEIAELPDGYTF.

The rearrangement joins TRBV12-1 to TRBJ2-7. TRBV12-1 is a pseudogene. The CDR3 runs to 15 residues. The CDR3 nucleotides read TGTGCCAGCAGCTTTGAGGGGGGCACTACCTACGAGCAGTACTTC. It codes for CASSFEGGTTYEQYF.

The chain joins TRBV7-8 to TRBJ2-7; the match to TRBD1 covers 7 bases. This CDR3 is 15 amino acids long. CDR1 is SGHVS and CDR2 is FQNEAQ in the germline V gene. With 2 bases clipped from V and 2 bases from J, the junction kept 6 bases outside the gene matches. The CDR3 DNA reads as TGTGCCAGCAGCTTATCACCGGGACAGACCTACGAGCAGTACTTC. It is translated as CASSLSPGQTYEQYF.

The rearrangement links TRBV27 to TRBJ2-7; 8 bases agree with TRBD2. In germline, CDR1 is MNHEY, CDR2 SMNVEV (reference sequence). This CDR3 is 17 amino acids long. V shed 1 base and J 0 bases; nucleotides not matched to a gene: 8. The CDR3 coding sequence is TGTGCCAGCAGTTTATTTGGCCTAGCGGGTACCTCCTACGAGCAGTACTTC. Translation: CASSLFGLAGTSYEQYF.

The V and J genes are TRBV10-3 and TRBJ2-7, with unresolved D. The CDR3 loop spans 11 amino acids. Germline V CDR1 and CDR2: ENHRY, SYGVKD. Trimming took off 3 bases at V and 6 bases at J, with 6 bases between the two ends. CDR3 nucleotides: TGTGCCATCAGTGACATGGGCGAGCAGTACTTC. This encodes CAISDMGEQYF.

CDR3 bases: TGTGCCAGCAGGACGGTGAACACTGAAGCTTTCTTT. Amino acids: CASRTVNTEAFF. V gene TRBV28 combines with J gene TRBJ1-1; D uncertain. Germline CDR1 MDHEN, CDR2 SYDVKM. The CDR3 consists of 12 residues. The germline V and J ends were trimmed by 6 bases and 0 bases, with 5 bases remaining between them.

The chain recombines TRBV18 with TRBJ2-3; 10 nucleotides line up with TRBD2. From germline, CDR1 is KGHSH and CDR2 LQKENI. The V and J ends lost 0 bases and 6 bases, in that order; junction bases with no gene match: 12. The length of the CDR3 is 18 residues. The CDR3 reads CASSPPRVAGGTLDTQYF. Written as DNA, the CDR3 is TGTGCCAGCTCACCACCCCGAGTAGCGGGGGGAACTTTGGATACGCAGTATTTT.

J is TRBJ1-2 and V is TRBV6-6; D is unclear. The V end lost 5 bases, the J end lost 7 bases, and 14 bases lay between the germline ends. In germline, CDR1 is MNHNY, CDR2 SVGAGI (reference sequence). CDR3 length: 13 residues. The CDR3 DNA follows: TGTGCCAGCAGTCTTGGAGTTGAGCGTGGCTACACCTTC. Translated, it gives CASSLGVERGYTF.

V and J are TRBV21-1 and TRBJ2-7; no DNA check was done on the table's D call, TRBD1. TRBV21-1 is given as a pseudogene. This CDR3 has 17 amino acids. The CDR3 loop reads CASTGRFPGTKTYEQYF. The CDR3 bases are TGTGCCAGCACTGGGAGATTTCCCGGGACAAAGACCTACGAGCAGTACTTC.

The chain carries TRBV27 and TRBJ2-5; D remains ambiguous. The germline V gene has CDR1 MNHEY and CDR2 SMNVEV (reference sequence). V was clipped by 5 bases and J by 4 bases, with 8 bases between them. CDR3 length equals 12 residues. The CDR3 spells CASSQTRETQYF. The CDR3 DNA follows: TGTGCCAGCAGTCAGACGCGAGAGACCCAGTACTTC.

This chain links TRBV19 with TRBJ1-2; D is ambiguous. The CDR3 totals 14 residues. V shed 7 bases and J shed 4 bases, with 16 bases lying between them. Germline CDR1 reads LNHDA; CDR2 reads SQIVND (reference sequence). The CDR3 coding sequence is TGTGCCAGTACCCCCGAGGCACTGAGCTATGGCTACACCTTC. This gives the protein CASTPEALSYGYTF.

The V and J genes are TRBV7-2 and TRBJ1-4; 7 positions agree with TRBD1. Germline values: CDR1 SGHTA, CDR2 FQGNSA. The CDR3 covers 16 residues. J was trimmed by 4 bases and V by 4 bases; bases with no gene match: 9. CDR3: CASSSPGGGYNEKLFF. The CDR3 DNA follows: TGTGCCAGCAGCTCCCCAGGGGGTGGTTATAATGAAAAACTGTTTTTT.

The V call is TRBV5-8, the J call TRBJ1-3, with unresolved D. V gave up 6 bases and J gave up 0 bases, with 10 bases separating them. Germline V CDR1 and CDR2: SGHTS, YDEGEE. The CDR3 totals 14 residues. The CDR3 is CASTPLSSGNTIYF. In DNA, the CDR3 is TGTGCCAGCACCCCCCTCAGCTCTGGAAACACCATATATTTT.

The V call is TRBV5-6, the J call TRBJ1-1; TRBD1 aligns across 9 bases. This CDR3 region has 16 residues. Germline V lookup: CDR1 SGHDT, CDR2 YYEEEE. The ends lost 0 bases at V and 5 bases at J; junction bases unmatched: 8. The CDR3 region is CASSLDRGLTKTEAFF. The CDR3 nucleotides read TGTGCCAGCAGCTTGGACAGGGGGCTGACGAAGACTGAAGCTTTCTTT. Combining the CDR3 with reference TRBV5-6 and TRBJ1-1 gives the whole variable domain DAGVTQSPTHLIKTRGQQVTLRCSPKSGHDTVSWYQQALGQGPQFIFQYYEEEERQRGNFPDRFSGHQFPNYSSELNVNALLLGDSALYLCASSLDRGLTKTEAFFGQGTRLTVV.

The chain employs TRBV7-2 and TRBJ2-7; D possibly corresponds to TRBD2 (5 bases). The CDR3 is made up of 15 amino acids. CDR1 SGHTA and CDR2 FQGNSA come from the germline V gene. The germline V and J ends were trimmed by 1 base and 0 bases, with 10 bases remaining between them. The CDR3 coding sequence is TGTGCCAGCAGCTTAGTGTACGGGGACTCCTACGAGCAGTACTTC. Translating gives CASSLVYGDSYEQYF. The full variable domain, with the rest looked up from reference TRBV7-2 and TRBJ2-7, is GAGVSQSPSNKVTEKGKDVELRCDPISGHTALYWYRQSLGQGLEFLIYFQGNSAPDKSGLPSDRFSAERTGGSVSTLTIQRTQQEDSAVYLCASSLVYGDSYEQYFGPGTRLTVT.

The genes are TRBV18 and TRBJ2-3; tentatively, D is TRBD2 (5 bases). Trimming took 2 bases from V and 2 from J, leaving 14 bases between them. Germline CDR1 reads KGHSH; CDR2 reads LQKENI. The CDR3 consists of 16 residues. The CDR3 spells CASSPGFGVFTDTQYF. The CDR3 nucleotides read TGTGCCAGCTCACCAGGGTTCGGGGTGTTCACAGATACGCAGTATTTT.